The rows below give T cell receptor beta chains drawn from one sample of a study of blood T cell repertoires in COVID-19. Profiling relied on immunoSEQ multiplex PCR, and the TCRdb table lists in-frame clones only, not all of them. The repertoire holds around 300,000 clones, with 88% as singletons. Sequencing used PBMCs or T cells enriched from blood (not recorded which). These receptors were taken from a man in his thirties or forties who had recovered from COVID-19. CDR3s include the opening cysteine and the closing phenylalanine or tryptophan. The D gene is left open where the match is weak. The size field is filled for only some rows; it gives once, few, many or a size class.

CDR3aa: CALQDYAGGPYEQYF
CDR3nt: TGTGCCTTACAAGATTACGCGGGGGGGCCCTACGAGCAGTACTTC
v_gene: TRBV30
abundance: .
j_gene: TRBJ2-7
d_gene: TRBD2

CDR3aa: CASSFDRSHSPLHF
CDR3nt: TGTGCCAGCAGCTTTGATAGGAGTCATTCACCCCTCCACTTT
v_gene: TRBV5-4
abundance: .
j_gene: TRBJ1-6
d_gene: .

CDR3aa: CASSAPRDRRRAYNEQFF
CDR3nt: TGTGCCAGCAGTGCCCCCCGGGACAGGCGGCGGGCCTACAATGAGCAGTTCTTC
v_gene: TRBV6-1
abundance: few
j_gene: TRBJ2-1
d_gene: TRBD1

CDR3aa: CASSLTGGGRNSPLHF
CDR3nt: TGTGCCAGCAGCTTAACAGGGGGGGGTAGGAATTCACCCCTCCACTTT
v_gene: TRBV5-4
abundance: .
j_gene: TRBJ1-6
d_gene: TRBD1

CDR3aa: CACRFQDRYEQYF
CDR3nt: TGTGCCTGCCGCTTCCAGGACAGATACGAGCAGTACTTC
v_gene: TRBV30
abundance: many
j_gene: TRBJ2-7
d_gene: .

CDR3aa: CASSVTGSTDTQYF
CDR3nt: TGTGCCAGCAGCGTTACAGGTAGCACAGATACGCAGTATTTT
v_gene: TRBV9
abundance: .
j_gene: TRBJ2-3
d_gene: .

CDR3aa: CASGQGGTNYGYTF
CDR3nt: TGTGCTAGTGGCCAGGGGGGCACTAACTATGGCTACACCTTC
v_gene: TRBV12-5
abundance: once
j_gene: TRBJ1-2
d_gene: TRBD1

CDR3aa: CASSLEGNQETQYF
CDR3nt: TGTGCCAGCAGTTTAGAGGGAAACCAAGAGACCCAGTACTTC
v_gene: TRBV27
abundance: .
j_gene: TRBJ2-5
d_gene: .

CDR3aa: CASSLGGGKETQYF
CDR3nt: TGTGCCAGCAGCTTAGGGGGAGGGAAAGAGACCCAGTACTTC
v_gene: TRBV7-2
abundance: .
j_gene: TRBJ2-5
d_gene: TRBD2

CDR3aa: CASSLELWLAGGLGETQYF
CDR3nt: TGTGCCAGCAGCTTAGAACTATGGCTAGCGGGGGGGCTGGGCGAGACCCAGTACTTC
v_gene: TRBV7-6
abundance: .
j_gene: TRBJ2-5
d_gene: TRBD2

CDR3aa: CASSQGEVAGGRTEAFF
CDR3nt: TGTGCCAGCAGCCAAGGGGAGGTCGCAGGGGGGAGGACTGAAGCTTTCTTT
v_gene: TRBV3-1/TRBV3-2
abundance: few
j_gene: TRBJ1-1
d_gene: TRBD1

CDR3aa: CASSPPRVAGASYEQYF
CDR3nt: TGTGCCAGCAGTCCCCCTCGCGTAGCGGGGGCCTCCTACGAGCAGTACTTC
v_gene: TRBV27
abundance: .
j_gene: TRBJ2-7
d_gene: TRBD2

CDR3aa: CAIPGLARGYNEQFF
CDR3nt: TGTGCCATCCCTGGACTAGCGCGGGGGTACAATGAGCAGTTCTTC
v_gene: TRBV7-9
abundance: .
j_gene: TRBJ2-1
d_gene: TRBD2

CDR3aa: CASSKQVSGANVLTF
CDR3nt: TGTGCCAGCAGCAAACAGGTCTCTGGGGCCAACGTCCTGACTTTC
v_gene: TRBV3-1/TRBV3-2
abundance: few
j_gene: TRBJ2-6
d_gene: .

CDR3aa: CASSTQLGGGPYF
CDR3nt: TGTGCCAGCAGCACCCAGCTAGGGGGGGGGCCGTACTTC
v_gene: TRBV6-5
abundance: .
j_gene: TRBJ2-7
d_gene: .

CDR3aa: CASSSSLSYEQYF
CDR3nt: TGTGCCAGCTCGTCCAGTCTCTCCTACGAGCAGTACTTC
v_gene: TRBV18
abundance: .
j_gene: TRBJ2-7
d_gene: .

CDR3aa: CASRPGQDNQPQHF
CDR3nt: TGTGCCAGCAGGCCGGGACAGGACAATCAGCCCCAGCATTTT
v_gene: TRBV6-5
abundance: .
j_gene: TRBJ1-5
d_gene: TRBD1

CDR3aa: CASSLGGFGETQYF
CDR3nt: TGTGCCAGCAGCTTAGGAGGCTTCGGGGAGACCCAGTACTTC
v_gene: TRBV13
abundance: .
j_gene: TRBJ2-5
d_gene: .

CDR3aa: CASSGGITDTQYF
CDR3nt: TGTGCCAGCAGTGGGGGGATCACAGATACGCAGTATTTT
v_gene: TRBV5-4
abundance: .
j_gene: TRBJ2-3
d_gene: .

CDR3aa: CASSLGANEKLFF
CDR3nt: TGTGCCAGCAGCTTAGGGGCCAATGAAAAACTGTTTTTT
v_gene: TRBV7-9
abundance: once
j_gene: TRBJ1-4
d_gene: .